A selection of T cell receptor beta chains follows, all from one sample in a study of cytomegalovirus exposure and HLA in healthy donors. Here immunoSEQ multiplex PCR was the method, and the copy in TCRdb shows in-frame clones only, minus some. The data hold approximately 110,000 clones, with nearly 85% observed a single time. Sequencing was carried out using PBMCs. The receptors derive from a man aged 18 to 35 in good health and CMV-seronegative. The CDR3 runs from the conserved cysteine through the conserved F or W. The D gene is left open where the match is weak. Some rows have no size entry. The others give once, few or many, or a class for an expanded clone.

CDR3 | DNA | J | D | V | size
CATSISPGQLYTF | TGTGCCACCAGCATTTCCCCGGGACAACTATACACCTTC | TRBJ1-2 | - | TRBV15 | once
CASSITGDYSNTEAFF | TGTGCCAGCAGCATAACAGGGGATTATTCGAACACTGAAGCTTTCTTT | TRBJ1-1 | TRBD1 | TRBV5-4 | -
CASSYGQGEDQPQHF | TGTGCCAGCAGCTATGGACAGGGGGAGGATCAGCCCCAGCATTTT | TRBJ1-5 | TRBD1 | TRBV7-9 | -
CASSILPGGYEQYF | TGTGCCAGTAGTATTTTACCAGGGGGCTACGAGCAGTACTTC | TRBJ2-7 | TRBD1 | TRBV19 | -
CASSSYRGPNYGYTF | TGTGCCAGCAGCTCCTACAGGGGACCTAACTATGGCTACACCTTC | TRBJ1-2 | TRBD1 | TRBV5-4 | -
CASSSGLFSYEQYF | TGTGCCAGCAGCTCGGGACTCTTCTCCTACGAGCAGTACTTC | TRBJ2-7 | - | TRBV5-6 | -
CASSMAAPRPDTGELFF | TGTGCCAGTAGTATGGCGGCACCACGCCCAGACACCGGGGAGCTGTTTTTT | TRBJ2-2 | - | TRBV19 | -
CASSWQGDGYTF | TGTGCCAGCAGCTGGCAGGGGGATGGCTACACCTTC | TRBJ1-2 | TRBD1 | TRBV7-9 | -
CASSPTSGINYNEQFF | TGTGCCAGTAGCCCGACTAGCGGAATAAATTACAATGAGCAGTTCTTC | TRBJ2-1 | TRBD2 | TRBV19 | -
CASSIADQAGETQYF | TGTGCCAGTAGTATCGCCGACCAAGCCGGGGAGACCCAGTACTTC | TRBJ2-5 | - | TRBV19 | -
CASSVRDMNTEAFF | TGTGCCAGCAGTGTGAGGGATATGAACACTGAAGCTTTCTTT | TRBJ1-1 | - | TRBV6-1 | -
CASSSQPAGAKNIQYF | TGTGCCAGCAGCTCCCAGCCCGCAGGAGCCAAAAACATTCAGTACTTC | TRBJ2-4 | - | TRBV11-2 | -
CASSFEGANEKLFF | TGCGCCAGCAGCTTCGAGGGAGCTAATGAAAAACTGTTTTTT | TRBJ1-4 | - | TRBV5-1 | -
CASSIHPGGLTEAFF | TGCGCCAGCAGTATACACCCTGGAGGTCTCACTGAAGCTTTCTTT | TRBJ1-1 | - | TRBV10-2 | once
CSVVQGANTEAFF | TGCAGCGTTGTACAGGGAGCGAACACTGAAGCTTTCTTT | TRBJ1-1 | - | TRBV29-1 | -
CASSEEGGDTYEQYF | TGTGCCAGCAGTGAAGAGGGAGGGGACACCTACGAGCAGTACTTC | TRBJ2-7 | - | TRBV2 | -
CASRQTGGSETQYF | TGTGCCAGCAGGCAGACAGGGGGCAGTGAGACCCAGTACTTC | TRBJ2-5 | TRBD1 | TRBV28 | -
CASSEITSGRTEQFF | TGTGCCAGCAGTGAAATAACTAGCGGGAGGACTGAGCAGTTCTTC | TRBJ2-1 | TRBD2 | TRBV6-1 | few
CASSLMGDRRGLPLPYGYTF | TGCGCCAGCAGCTTGATGGGGGACCGGCGGGGTCTTCCCTTACCCTATGGCTACACCTTC | TRBJ1-2 | - | TRBV5-1 | -
CASSLEGVRPTDTQYF | TGTGCCAGCAGCTTGGAGGGTGTACGACCCACAGATACGCAGTATTTT | TRBJ2-3 | - | TRBV9 | -
CASSTGLAGGTYQETQYF | TGTGCCAGTAGTACCGGACTAGCGGGGGGGACGTACCAAGAGACCCAGTACTTC | TRBJ2-5 | TRBD2 | TRBV19 | -
CASSLGQGREKLFF | TGTGCCAGCAGCTTAGGGCAGGGGCGCGAAAAACTGTTTTTT | TRBJ1-4 | - | TRBV7-8 | once
CASSGWGQGPGDTQYF | TGCGCCAGCAGTGGCTGGGGACAGGGGCCGGGAGATACGCAGTATTTT | TRBJ2-3 | TRBD1 | TRBV10-2 | -
CASSQVPSGSAIQYF | TGCGCCAGCAGCCAAGTGCCTAGCGGGAGCGCCATTCAGTACTTC | TRBJ2-4 | TRBD2 | TRBV4-3 | -
CASTPTGNHQPQHF | TGTGCCAGCACGCCAACAGGGAACCATCAGCCCCAGCATTTT | TRBJ1-5 | - | TRBV6-5 | -
CASSPRGLRTEAFF | TGTGCCAGTAGCCCCAGGGGGCTCAGGACTGAAGCTTTCTTT | TRBJ1-1 | TRBD1 | TRBV19 | -
CASSLSPGTAKVYNEQFF | TGTGCCAGCAGTTTATCCCCCGGGACTGCTAAAGTCTACAATGAGCAGTTCTTC | TRBJ2-1 | - | TRBV27 | -